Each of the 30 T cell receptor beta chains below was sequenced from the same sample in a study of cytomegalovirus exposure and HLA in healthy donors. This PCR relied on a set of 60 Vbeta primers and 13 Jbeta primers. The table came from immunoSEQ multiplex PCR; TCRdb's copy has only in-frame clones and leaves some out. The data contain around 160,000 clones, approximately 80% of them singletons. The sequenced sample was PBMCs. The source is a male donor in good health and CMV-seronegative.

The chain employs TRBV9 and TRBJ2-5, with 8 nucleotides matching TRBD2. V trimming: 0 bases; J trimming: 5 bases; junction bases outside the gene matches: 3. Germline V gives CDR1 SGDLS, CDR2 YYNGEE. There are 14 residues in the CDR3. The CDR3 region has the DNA TGTGCCAGCAGCGTAGCGGGGGGGACCGAGACCCAGTACTTC. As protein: CASSVAGGTETQYF.

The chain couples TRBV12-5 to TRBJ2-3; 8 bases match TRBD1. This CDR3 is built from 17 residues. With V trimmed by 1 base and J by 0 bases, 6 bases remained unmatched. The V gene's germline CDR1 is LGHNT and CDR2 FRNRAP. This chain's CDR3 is CASGLGRDRRSTDTQYF. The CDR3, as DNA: TGTGCTAGTGGTTTGGGGAGGGACAGGAGAAGCACAGATACGCAGTATTTT.

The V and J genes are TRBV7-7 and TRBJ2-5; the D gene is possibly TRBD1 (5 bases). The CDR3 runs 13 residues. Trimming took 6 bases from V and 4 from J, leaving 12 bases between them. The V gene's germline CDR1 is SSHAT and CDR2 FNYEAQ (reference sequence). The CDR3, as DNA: TGTGCCAGCAGTTCAACAGGTCCAGAGACCCAGTACTTC. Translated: CASSSTGPETQYF.

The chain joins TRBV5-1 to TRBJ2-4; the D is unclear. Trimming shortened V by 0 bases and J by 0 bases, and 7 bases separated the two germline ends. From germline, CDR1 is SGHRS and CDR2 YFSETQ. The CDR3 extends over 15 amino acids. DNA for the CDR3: TGCGCCAGCAGCTTGGTGGCAGGAGCCAAAAACATTCAGTACTTC. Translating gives CASSLVAGAKNIQYF. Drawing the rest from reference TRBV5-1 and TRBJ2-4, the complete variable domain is KAGVTQTPRYLIKTRGQQVTLSCSPISGHRSVSWYQQTPGQGLQFLFEYFSETQRNKGNFPGRFSGRQFSNSRSEMNVSTLELGDSALYLCASSLVAGAKNIQYFGAGTRLSVL.

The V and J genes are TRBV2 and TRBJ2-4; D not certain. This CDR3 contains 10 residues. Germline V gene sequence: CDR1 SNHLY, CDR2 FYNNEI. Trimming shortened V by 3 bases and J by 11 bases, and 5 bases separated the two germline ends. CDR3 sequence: CASSEAVQYF. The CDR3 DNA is TGTGCCAGCAGTGAGGCAGTTCAGTACTTC.

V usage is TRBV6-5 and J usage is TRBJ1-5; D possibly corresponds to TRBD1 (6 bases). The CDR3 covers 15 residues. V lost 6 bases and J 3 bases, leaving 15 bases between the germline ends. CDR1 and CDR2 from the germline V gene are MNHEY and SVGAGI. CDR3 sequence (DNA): TGTGCCAGCAGCCCCTCGACAGGAAACAATCAGCCCCAGCATTTT. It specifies CASSPSTGNNQPQHF.

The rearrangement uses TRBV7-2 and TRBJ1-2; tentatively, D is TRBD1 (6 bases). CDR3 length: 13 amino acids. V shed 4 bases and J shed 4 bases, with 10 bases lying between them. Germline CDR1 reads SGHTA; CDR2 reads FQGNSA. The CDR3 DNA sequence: TGTGCCAGCAGCTCTCGGACAGCCTATGGCTACACCTTC. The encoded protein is CASSSRTAYGYTF.

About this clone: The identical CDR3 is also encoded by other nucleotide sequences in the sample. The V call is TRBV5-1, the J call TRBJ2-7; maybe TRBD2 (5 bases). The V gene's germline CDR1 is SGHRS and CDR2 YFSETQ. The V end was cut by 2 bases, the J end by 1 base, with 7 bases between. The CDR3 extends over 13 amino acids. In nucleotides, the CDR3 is TGCGCCAGCAGCTTCACTAGTTCCTACGAGCAGTACTTC. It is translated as CASSFTSSYEQYF.

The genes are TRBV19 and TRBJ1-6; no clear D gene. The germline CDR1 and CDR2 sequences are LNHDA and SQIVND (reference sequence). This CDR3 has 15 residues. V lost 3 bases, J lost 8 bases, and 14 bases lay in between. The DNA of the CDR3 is TGTGCCAGTAGTATCCTTGGAGGCGTGGATTCACCCCTCCACTTT. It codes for CASSILGGVDSPLHF.

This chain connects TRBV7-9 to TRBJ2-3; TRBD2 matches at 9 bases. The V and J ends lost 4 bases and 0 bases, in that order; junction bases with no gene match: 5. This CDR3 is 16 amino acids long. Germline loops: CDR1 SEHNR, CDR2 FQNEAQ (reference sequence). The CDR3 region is CASSSLTSGSTDTQYF. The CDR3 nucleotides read TGTGCCAGCAGCTCCTTGACTAGCGGCAGCACAGATACGCAGTATTTT.

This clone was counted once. The CDR3 spells CASSLVSGRAIVYNEQFF. As DNA, the CDR3 is TGTGCCAGCAGCTTAGTTAGCGGGAGGGCCATCGTGTACAATGAGCAGTTCTTC. The V call is TRBV11-2, the J call TRBJ2-1; the match to TRBD2 covers 11 bases. V was clipped by 1 base and J by 4 bases; unmatched bases: 9. The CDR3 length is 18 residues. Germline assignment: CDR1 SGHAT and CDR2 FQNNGV.

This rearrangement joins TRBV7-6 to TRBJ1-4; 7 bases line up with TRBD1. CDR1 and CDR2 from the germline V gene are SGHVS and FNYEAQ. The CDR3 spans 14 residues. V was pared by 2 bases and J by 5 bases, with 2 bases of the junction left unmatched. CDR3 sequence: CASSLNRGNEKLFF. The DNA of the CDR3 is TGTGCCAGCAGCTTAAACAGGGGAAATGAAAAACTGTTTTTT. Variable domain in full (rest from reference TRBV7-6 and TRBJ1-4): GAGVSQSPRYKVTKRGQDVALRCDPISGHVSLYWYRQALGQGPEFLTYFNYEAQQDKSGLPNDRFSAERPEGSISTLTIQRTEQRDSAMYRCASSLNRGNEKLFFGSGTQLSVL.

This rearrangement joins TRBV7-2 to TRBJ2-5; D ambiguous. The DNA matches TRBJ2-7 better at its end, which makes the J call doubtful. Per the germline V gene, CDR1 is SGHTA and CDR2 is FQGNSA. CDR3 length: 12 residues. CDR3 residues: CASSPRLYEQYF. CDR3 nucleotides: TGTGCCAGCAGCCCCCGTCTCTACGAGCAGTACTTC.

CDR3 nucleotides: TGTGCCAGCAGCGTAGGACTAGCGGGGTATGAGCAGTTCTTC. Its protein product is CASSVGLAGYEQFF. The V gene is TRBV9, the J gene TRBJ2-1; 11 positions match TRBD2. V trimming: 0 bases; J trimming: 8 bases; junction bases outside the gene matches: 1. This CDR3 is built from 14 residues. Per germline, CDR1 SGDLS and CDR2 YYNGEE.

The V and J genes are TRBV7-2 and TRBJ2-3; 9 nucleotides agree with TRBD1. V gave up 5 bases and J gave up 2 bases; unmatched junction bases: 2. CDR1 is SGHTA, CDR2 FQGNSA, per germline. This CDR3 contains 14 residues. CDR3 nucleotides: TGTGCCAGCAGCCGGGACAGGGACACAGATACGCAGTATTTT. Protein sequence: CASSRDRDTDTQYF. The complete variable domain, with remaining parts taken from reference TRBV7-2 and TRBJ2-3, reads GAGVSQSPSNKVTEKGKDVELRCDPISGHTALYWYRQSLGQGLEFLIYFQGNSAPDKSGLPSDRFSAERTGGSVSTLTIQRTQQEDSAVYLCASSRDRDTDTQYFGPGTRLTVL.

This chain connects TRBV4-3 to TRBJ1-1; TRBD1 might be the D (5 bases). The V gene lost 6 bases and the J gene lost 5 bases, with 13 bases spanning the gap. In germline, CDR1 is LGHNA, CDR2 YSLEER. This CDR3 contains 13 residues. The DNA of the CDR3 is TGCGCCAGCAGGGGGGGGGTTCGGACTGAAGCTTTCTTT. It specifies CASRGGVRTEAFF.

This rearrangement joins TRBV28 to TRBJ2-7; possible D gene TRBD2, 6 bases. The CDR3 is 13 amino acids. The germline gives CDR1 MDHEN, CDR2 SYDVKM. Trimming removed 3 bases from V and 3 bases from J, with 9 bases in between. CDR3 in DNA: TGTGCCAGCAGTTTTATGGGGGGCTACGAGCAGTACTTC. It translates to CASSFMGGYEQYF. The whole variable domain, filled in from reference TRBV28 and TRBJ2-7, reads DVKVTQSSRYLVKRTGEKVFLECVQDMDHENMFWYRQDPGLGLRLIYFSYDVKMKEKGDIPEGYSVSREKKERFSLILESASTNQTSMYLCASSFMGGYEQYFGPGTRLTVT.

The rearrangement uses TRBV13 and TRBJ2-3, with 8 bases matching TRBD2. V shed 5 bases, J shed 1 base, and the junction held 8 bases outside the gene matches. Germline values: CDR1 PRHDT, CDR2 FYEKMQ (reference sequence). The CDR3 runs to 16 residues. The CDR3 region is CASSANGGLGTDTQYF. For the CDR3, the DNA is TGTGCCAGCAGCGCCAATGGGGGACTAGGCACAGATACGCAGTATTTT.

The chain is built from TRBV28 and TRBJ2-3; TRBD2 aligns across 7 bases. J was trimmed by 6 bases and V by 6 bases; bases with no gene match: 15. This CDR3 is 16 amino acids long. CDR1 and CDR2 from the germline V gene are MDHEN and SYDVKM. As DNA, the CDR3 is TGTGCCAGCAGCCCTGCAGCGGGATCACGCGGGGATACGCAGTATTTT. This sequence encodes CASSPAAGSRGDTQYF.

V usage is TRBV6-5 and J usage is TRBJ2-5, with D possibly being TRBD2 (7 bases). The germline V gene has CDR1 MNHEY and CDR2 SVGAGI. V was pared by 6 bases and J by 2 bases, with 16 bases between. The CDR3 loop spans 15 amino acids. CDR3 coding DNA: TGTGCCAGCAGCCAGGGGACTAACAAACAAGAGACCCAGTACTTC. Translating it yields CASSQGTNKQETQYF.

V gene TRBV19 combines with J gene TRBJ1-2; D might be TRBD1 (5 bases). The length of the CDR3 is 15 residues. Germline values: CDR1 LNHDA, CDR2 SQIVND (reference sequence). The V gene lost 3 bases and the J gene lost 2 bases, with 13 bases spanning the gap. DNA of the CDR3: TGTGCCAGTAGTATCGGAGTTGGGGGGAACTATGGCTACACCTTC. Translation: CASSIGVGGNYGYTF.

This CDR3 reads CASSQVIQNQPQHF. In DNA form, the CDR3 reads TGTGCCAGCAGCCAGGTTATTCAGAATCAGCCCCAGCATTTT. The genes are TRBV2 and TRBJ1-5, with D hard to call. Germline CDR1 reads SNHLY; CDR2 reads FYNNEI. This CDR3 has 14 residues. The germline V and J ends were trimmed by 6 bases and 4 bases, with 13 bases remaining between them.

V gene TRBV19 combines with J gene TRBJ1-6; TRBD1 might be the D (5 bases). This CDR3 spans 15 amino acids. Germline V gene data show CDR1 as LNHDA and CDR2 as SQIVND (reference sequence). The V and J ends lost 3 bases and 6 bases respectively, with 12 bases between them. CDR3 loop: CASSIGGGVNSPLHF. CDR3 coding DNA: TGTGCCAGTAGTATTGGCGGGGGGGTTAATTCACCCCTCCACTTT.

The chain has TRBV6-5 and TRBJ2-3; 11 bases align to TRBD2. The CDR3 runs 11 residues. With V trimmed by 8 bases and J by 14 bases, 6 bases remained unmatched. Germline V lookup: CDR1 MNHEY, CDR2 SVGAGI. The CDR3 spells CASGRLAGRYF. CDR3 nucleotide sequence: TGTGCCAGCGGGAGACTAGCGGGGAGGTATTTT.

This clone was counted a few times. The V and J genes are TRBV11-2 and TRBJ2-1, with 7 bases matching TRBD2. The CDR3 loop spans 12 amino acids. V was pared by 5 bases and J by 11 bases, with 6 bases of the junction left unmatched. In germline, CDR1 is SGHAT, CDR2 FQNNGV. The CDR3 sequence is CASSGTGTKQFF. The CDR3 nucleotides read TGTGCCAGCAGCGGCACCGGGACTAAGCAGTTCTTC.

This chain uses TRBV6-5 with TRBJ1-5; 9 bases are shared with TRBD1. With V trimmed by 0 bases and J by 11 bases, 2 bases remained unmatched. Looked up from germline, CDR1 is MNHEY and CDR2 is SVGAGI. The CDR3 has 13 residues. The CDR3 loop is CASSYSRQGAQHF. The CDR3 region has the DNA TGTGCCAGCAGTTACTCGAGACAGGGGGCCCAGCATTTT.

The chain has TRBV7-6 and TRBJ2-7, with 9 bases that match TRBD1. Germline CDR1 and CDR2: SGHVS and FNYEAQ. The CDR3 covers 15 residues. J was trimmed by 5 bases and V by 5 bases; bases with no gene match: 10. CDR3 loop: CASSPYRTGVDEQYF. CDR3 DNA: TGTGCCAGCAGCCCGTACCGGACAGGGGTAGACGAGCAGTACTTC.

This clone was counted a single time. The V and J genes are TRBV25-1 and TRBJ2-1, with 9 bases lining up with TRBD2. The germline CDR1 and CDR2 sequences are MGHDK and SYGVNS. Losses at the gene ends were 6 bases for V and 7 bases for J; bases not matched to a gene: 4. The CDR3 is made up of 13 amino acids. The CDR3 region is CASSPGLANEQFF. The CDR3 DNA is TGTGCCAGCAGCCCCGGACTAGCGAATGAGCAGTTCTTC. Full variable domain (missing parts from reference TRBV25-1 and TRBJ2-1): EADIYQTPRYLVIGTGKKITLECSQTMGHDKMYWYQQDPGMELHLIHYSYGVNSTEKGDLSSESTVSRIRTEHFPLTLESARPSHTSQYLCASSPGLANEQFFGPGTRLTVL.

The CDR3 DNA reads as TGCGCCAGCGGACGACAGGGGATGACCTACGAGCAGTACTTC. This gives the protein CASGRQGMTYEQYF. The chain has TRBV10-1 and TRBJ2-5; TRBD1 matches 8 bases. The end of the DNA fits TRBJ2-7 better, so the J call may be wrong. There are 14 residues in the CDR3. The germline gives CDR1 WNHNN, CDR2 SYGVQD (reference sequence).

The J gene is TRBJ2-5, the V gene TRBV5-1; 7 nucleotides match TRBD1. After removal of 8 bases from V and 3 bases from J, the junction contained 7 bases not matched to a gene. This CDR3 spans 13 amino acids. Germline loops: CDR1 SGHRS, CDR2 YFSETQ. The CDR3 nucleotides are TGCGCCAGTGACCGGGGACAGAAAGAGACCCAGTACTTC. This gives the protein CASDRGQKETQYF.